The 12 T cell receptor beta chains below come from one sample, sequenced in a study of breast tumors, draining lymph nodes, adjacent tissues. The lymph nodes were axillary draining lymph nodes from breast cancer patients. TCRdb analysed the multiplex PCR reads with MiXCR anew, one entry per CDR3 protein. The sample holds some 85,000 distinct CDR3 sequences, roughly 29% seen once. The sequenced material came from axillary lymph node tissue. These receptors originate from a female donor with breast cancer. Some clones in this sample may be carry-over from other donors' samples.

The V and J genes are TRBV7-2 and TRBJ1-5; the D gene is possibly TRBD1 (5 bases). The CDR3 runs 14 residues. Germline V gene sequence: CDR1 SGHTA, CDR2 FQGNSA. The V end lost 4 bases, the J end lost 11 bases, and 18 bases lay between the germline ends. CDR3 region: CASSYFGGGETQHF. The CDR3 DNA is TGTGCCAGCAGCTATTTCGGGGGGGGAGAGACCCAGCATTTT.

This clonotype showed up many times. The rearrangement links TRBV29-1 to TRBJ1-1; weak D call: TRBD1 (6 bases). The CDR3 length is 11 residues. Germline CDR1 and CDR2: SQVTM and ANQGSEA. The ends were cut back, 8 bases at V and 5 bases at J, with 12 bases in the middle. CDR3 bases: TGCAGCTTTAGGGGGGGTACTGAAGCTTTCTTT. It encodes CSFRGGTEAFF.

The chain is built from TRBV29-1 and TRBJ1-5; 8 positions agree with TRBD1. V was clipped by 7 bases and J by 4 bases; unmatched bases: 6. The CDR3 spans 13 residues. Germline V gene sequence: CDR1 SQVTM, CDR2 ANQGSEA. DNA for the CDR3: TGCAGCGGTGGACAGGGTCCTAATCAGCCCCAGCATTTT. Translated, it gives CSGGQGPNQPQHF.

As concerns this clonotype: The junction differs from germline at one of its ends, possibly a read error. The chain is built from TRBV7-2 and TRBJ1-4; TRBD1 matches 7 bases. CDR1 SGHTA and CDR2 FQGNSA come from the germline V gene. The CDR3 has 15 amino acids. The CDR3 here is CAGSWQGGGNEKLFF. The CDR3 coding sequence is TGTGCCGGCAGCTGGCAGGGGGGTGGGAATGAGAAACTGTTTTTT.

This clonotype has at least ten counts. The J gene is TRBJ2-7, the V gene TRBV27, with D maybe TRBD1 (5 bases). Trimming shortened V by 1 base and J by 3 bases, and 16 bases separated the two germline ends. The germline V gene has CDR1 MNHEY and CDR2 SMNVEV (reference sequence). This CDR3 is 16 amino acids long. CDR3 amino acids: CASSLFPPGQSYEQYF. DNA for the CDR3: TGTGCCAGCAGTTTATTCCCGCCTGGACAAAGCTACGAGCAGTACTTC.

In this sample, this clonotype turned up many times. This chain connects TRBV2 to TRBJ2-1; D uncertain. Trimming pared 7 bases from V and 7 bases from J, leaving 8 bases between. Germline CDR1 SNHLY, CDR2 FYNNEI. CDR3 length: 11 amino acids. CDR3 protein: CASKIENEQFF. The CDR3 nucleotides are TGTGCCAGCAAAATCGAGAATGAGCAGTTCTTC.

As concerns this clonotype: A much larger clone differs by one base, so this may be a read error. The chain couples TRBV6-4 to TRBJ2-3; D gene unclear. V was pared by 5 bases and J by 1 base, with 7 bases between. The CDR3 extends over 13 amino acids. Germline V lookup: CDR1 MRHNA, CDR2 SNTAGT. The CDR3: CASSHPGTDTQYF. Here the CDR3 DNA reads TGTGCCAGCAGTCACCCAGGCACAGATACGCAGTATTTT.

The chain combines TRBV24-1 with TRBJ1-6, with 10 positions matching TRBD1. There are 18 residues in the CDR3. The junction had 22 bases not matched to a gene; V was cut back by 8 bases and J by 13 bases. CDR1 and CDR2 (germline): KGHDR, SFDVKD. The CDR3 spells CATNLPRTGGTYNHPLHF. The CDR3 DNA follows: TGTGCCACCAACCTCCCGAGGACAGGGGGGACCTATAATCACCCCCTCCACTTT.

The chain carries TRBV20-1 and TRBJ2-3; D assignment may be TRBD1 or TRBD2 (5 bases each). Germline V gene lookup returns CDR1 DFQATT and CDR2 SNEGSKA (reference sequence). This CDR3 has 9 residues. The V gene lost 3 bases and the J gene lost 10 bases, with 5 bases spanning the gap. CDR3 sequence reads: CSARGAQYF. In DNA, the CDR3 is TGCAGTGCTAGGGGGGCGCAGTATTTT.

In its sample, this clonotype was seen a few times. The chain is built from TRBV7-3 and TRBJ2-1, with 13 bases fitting TRBD2. V was pared by 3 bases and J by 5 bases, with 1 base of the junction left unmatched. The CDR3 loop spans 15 amino acids. Germline values: CDR1 SGHTA, CDR2 FQGTGA. The CDR3 sequence is CASSFGLAGDNEQFF. DNA for the CDR3: TGTGCCAGCAGCTTCGGACTAGCGGGAGACAATGAGCAGTTCTTC.

The sample holds many counts of this clonotype. The J gene is TRBJ1-4, the V gene TRBV5-8; a weak D match, TRBD1 (6 bases). Germline V gene lookup returns CDR1 SGHTS and CDR2 YDEGEE. The CDR3 totals 15 residues. V was cut by 4 bases and J by 8 bases, with 18 bases left in between. This CDR3 reads CASSVKQGNVEKLFF. CDR3 in DNA: TGTGCCAGCAGCGTAAAACAGGGAAATGTGGAAAAACTGTTTTTT.

The sample holds many counts of this clonotype. The chain employs TRBV5-6 and TRBJ1-2, with D hard to call. The CDR3 contains 12 residues. V lost 1 base to trimming and J lost 0 bases, with 1 base between them. Germline CDR1 and CDR2: SGHDT and YYEEEE. The CDR3 reads CASSLTNYGYTF. CDR3 nucleotides: TGTGCCAGCAGCTTGACTAACTATGGCTACACCTTC.